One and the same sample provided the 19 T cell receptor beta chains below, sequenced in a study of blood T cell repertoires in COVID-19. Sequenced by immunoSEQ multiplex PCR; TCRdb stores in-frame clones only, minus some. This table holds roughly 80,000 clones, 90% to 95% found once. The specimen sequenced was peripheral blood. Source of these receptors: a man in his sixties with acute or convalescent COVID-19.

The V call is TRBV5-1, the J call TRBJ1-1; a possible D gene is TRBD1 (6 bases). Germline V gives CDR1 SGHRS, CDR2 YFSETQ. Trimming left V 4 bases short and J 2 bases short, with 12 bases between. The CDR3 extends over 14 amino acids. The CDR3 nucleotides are TGCGCCAGCAGCCCCGGGACACCAAACACTGAAGCTTTCTTT. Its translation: CASSPGTPNTEAFF.

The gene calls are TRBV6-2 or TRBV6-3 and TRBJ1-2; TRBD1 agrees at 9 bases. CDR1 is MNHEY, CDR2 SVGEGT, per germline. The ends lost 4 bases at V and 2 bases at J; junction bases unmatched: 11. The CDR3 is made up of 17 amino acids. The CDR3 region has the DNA TGTGCCAGCAGTTTTCCGGGACAGGGAGTGGAGAACTATGGCTACACCTTC. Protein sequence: CASSFPGQGVENYGYTF.

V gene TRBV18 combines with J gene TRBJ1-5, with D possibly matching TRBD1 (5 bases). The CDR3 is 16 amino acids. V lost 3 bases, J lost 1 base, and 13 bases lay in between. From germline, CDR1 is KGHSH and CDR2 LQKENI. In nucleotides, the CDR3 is TGTGCCAGCTCACCGGGTTTGAGGACAAGCAATCAGCCCCAGCATTTT. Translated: CASSPGLRTSNQPQHF.

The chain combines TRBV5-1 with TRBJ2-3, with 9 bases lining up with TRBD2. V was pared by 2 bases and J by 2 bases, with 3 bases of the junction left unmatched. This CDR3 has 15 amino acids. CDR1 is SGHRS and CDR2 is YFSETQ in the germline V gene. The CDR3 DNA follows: TGCGCCAGCAGCTTAGGACTAGCGTTCACAGATACGCAGTATTTT. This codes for CASSLGLAFTDTQYF.

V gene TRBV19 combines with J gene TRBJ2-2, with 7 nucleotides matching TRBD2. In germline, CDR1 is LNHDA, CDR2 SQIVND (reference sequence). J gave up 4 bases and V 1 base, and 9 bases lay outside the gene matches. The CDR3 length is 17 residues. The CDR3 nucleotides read TGTGCCAGTAGTATAGGCGATCCGGGACTATCCACCGGGGAGCTGTTTTTT. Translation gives CASSIGDPGLSTGELFF. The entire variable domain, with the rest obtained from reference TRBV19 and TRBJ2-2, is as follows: DGGITQSPKYLFRKEGQNVTLSCEQNLNHDAMYWYRQDPGQGLRLIYYSQIVNDFQKGDIAEGYSVSREKKESFPLTVTSAQKNPTAFYLCASSIGDPGLSTGELFFGEGSRLTVL.

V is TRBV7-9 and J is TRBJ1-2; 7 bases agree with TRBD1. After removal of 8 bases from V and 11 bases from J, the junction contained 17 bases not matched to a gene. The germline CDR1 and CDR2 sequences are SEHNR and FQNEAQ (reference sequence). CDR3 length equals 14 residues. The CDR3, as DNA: TGTGCCAGCCGCCCCAACCGGGACAGCCAGTGGTACACCTTC. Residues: CASRPNRDSQWYTF. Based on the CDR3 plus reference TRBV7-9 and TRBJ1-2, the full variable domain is DTGVSQNPRHKITKRGQNVTFRCDPISEHNRLYWYRQTLGQGPEFLTYFQNEAQLEKSRLLSDRFSAERPKGSFSTLEIQRTEQGDSAMYLCASRPNRDSQWYTFGSGTRLTVV.

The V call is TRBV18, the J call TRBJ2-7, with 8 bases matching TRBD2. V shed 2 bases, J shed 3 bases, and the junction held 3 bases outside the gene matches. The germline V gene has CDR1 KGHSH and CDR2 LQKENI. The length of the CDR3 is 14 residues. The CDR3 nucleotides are TGTGCCAGCTCACCAAGGGGGACTAGCTACGAGCAGTACTTC. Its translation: CASSPRGTSYEQYF.

The CDR3: CASRARTSGDNEQFF. Here the CDR3 DNA reads TGTGCCAGCAGGGCACGGACTAGCGGGGACAATGAGCAGTTCTTC. The V call is TRBV6-1, the J call TRBJ2-1; TRBD2 matches 12 bases. This CDR3 region has 15 residues. In germline, CDR1 is MNHNS, CDR2 SASEGT. With 6 bases clipped from V and 5 bases from J, the junction kept 5 bases outside the gene matches.

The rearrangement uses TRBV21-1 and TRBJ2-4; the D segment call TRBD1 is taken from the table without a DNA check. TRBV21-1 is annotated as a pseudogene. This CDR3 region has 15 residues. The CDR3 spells CASSKRTIAKNIQYF. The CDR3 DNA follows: TGTGCCAGCAGCAAAAGGACAATAGCCAAAAACATTCAGTACTTC.

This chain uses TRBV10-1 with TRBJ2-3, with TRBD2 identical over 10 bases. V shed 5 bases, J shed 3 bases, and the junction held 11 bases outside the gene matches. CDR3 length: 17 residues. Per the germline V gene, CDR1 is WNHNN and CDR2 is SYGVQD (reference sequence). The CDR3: CASSSGLAERTTDTQYF. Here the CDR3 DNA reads TGCGCCAGCAGTTCCGGACTAGCGGAGAGGACTACAGATACGCAGTATTTT.

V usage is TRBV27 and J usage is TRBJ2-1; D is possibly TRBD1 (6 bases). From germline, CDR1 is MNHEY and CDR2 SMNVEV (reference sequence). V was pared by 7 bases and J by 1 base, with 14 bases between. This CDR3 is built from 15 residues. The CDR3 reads CASKMRQGSYNEQFF. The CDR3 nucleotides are TGTGCCAGCAAAATGCGGCAGGGGTCCTACAATGAGCAGTTCTTC.

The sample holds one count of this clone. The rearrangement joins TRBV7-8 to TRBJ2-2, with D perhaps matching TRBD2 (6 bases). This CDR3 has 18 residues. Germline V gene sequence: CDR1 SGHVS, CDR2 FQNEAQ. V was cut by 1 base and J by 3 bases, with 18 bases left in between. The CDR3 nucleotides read TGTGCCAGCAGCTTAGTCCCCCGCCAGCGGGCGGACACCGGGGAGCTGTTTTTT. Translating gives CASSLVPRQRADTGELFF.

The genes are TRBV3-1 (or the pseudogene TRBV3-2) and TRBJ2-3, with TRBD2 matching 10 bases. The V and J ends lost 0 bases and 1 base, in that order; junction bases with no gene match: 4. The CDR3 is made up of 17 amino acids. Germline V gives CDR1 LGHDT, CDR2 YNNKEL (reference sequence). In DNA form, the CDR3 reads TGTGCCAGCAGCCAAGAATCGCTAGCGGGAGGCACAGATACGCAGTATTTT. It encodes CASSQESLAGGTDTQYF.

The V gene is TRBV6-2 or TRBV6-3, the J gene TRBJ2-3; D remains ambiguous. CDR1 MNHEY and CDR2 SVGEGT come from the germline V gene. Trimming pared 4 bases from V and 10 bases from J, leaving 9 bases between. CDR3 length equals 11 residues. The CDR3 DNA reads TGTGCCAGCAGTTCCTTCGTCGCGCAGTATTTT. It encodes CASSSFVAQYF.

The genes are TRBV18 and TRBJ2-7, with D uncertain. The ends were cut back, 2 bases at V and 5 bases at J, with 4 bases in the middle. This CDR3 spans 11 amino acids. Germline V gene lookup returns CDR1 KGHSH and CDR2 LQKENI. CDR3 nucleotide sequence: TGTGCCAGCTCACCAGAGAACGAGCAGTACTTC. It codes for CASSPENEQYF.

The CDR3 loop is CASTPTTGGFQPQHF. The CDR3 nucleotides read TGTGCCAGTACCCCCACCACAGGGGGCTTTCAGCCCCAGCATTTT. J is TRBJ1-5 and V is TRBV19; TRBD1 matches at 9 bases. The CDR3 has 15 amino acids. The V gene end was trimmed by 7 bases and the J gene end by 6 bases; junction bases not matched to a gene: 10. Germline-derived CDR1 and CDR2 are LNHDA and SQIVND (reference sequence).

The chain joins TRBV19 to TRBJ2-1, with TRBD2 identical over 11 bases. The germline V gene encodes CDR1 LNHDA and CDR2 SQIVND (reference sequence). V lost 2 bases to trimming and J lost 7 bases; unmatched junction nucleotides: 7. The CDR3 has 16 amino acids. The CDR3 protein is CASSISLAGGRNEQFF. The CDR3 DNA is TGTGCCAGTAGTATATCGCTAGCGGGAGGAAGGAATGAGCAGTTCTTC.

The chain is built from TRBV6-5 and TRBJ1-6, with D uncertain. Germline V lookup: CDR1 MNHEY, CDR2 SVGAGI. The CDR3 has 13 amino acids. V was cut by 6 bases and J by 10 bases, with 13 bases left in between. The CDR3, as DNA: TGTGCCAGCAGAATGGGCCTAAACTCACCCCTCCACTTT. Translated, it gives CASRMGLNSPLHF.

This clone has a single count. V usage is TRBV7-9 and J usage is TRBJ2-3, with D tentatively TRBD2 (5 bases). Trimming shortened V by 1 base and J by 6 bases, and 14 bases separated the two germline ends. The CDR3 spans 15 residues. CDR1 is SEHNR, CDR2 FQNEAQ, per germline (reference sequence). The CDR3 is CASSLDSATGDTQYF. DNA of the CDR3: TGTGCCAGCAGCTTAGACTCCGCTACGGGGGATACGCAGTATTTT.